This T cell receptor (beta chain) stems from a study of OX40 agonist ivuxolimab in advanced cancers. The table came from immunoSEQ multiplex PCR; TCRdb's copy has only in-frame clones and leaves some out. The sample carries fewer than 70,000 clones, around 84% recorded once. Systemic immunosuppression or a history of autoimmune disease excluded patients. Points on this clone: Its antigen is currently unknown.

Study-wide findings and caveats: By week 6 at 0.1 to 3.0 mg/kg, blood CD4+ and CD8+ T cells had expanded clonally. Not determined was the antigen specificity of the expanded peripheral T cells.

The source was CD4+ or CD8+ T cells sorted from blood, collected in a trial of the OX40 agonist ivuxolimab. This sequence was found in an adult with an advanced solid tumor such as melanoma, head and neck, liver or kidney cancer.

CDR3 residues: CASRPLRDPTNEKLFF. The CDR3 region has the DNA TGTGCCAGCAGACCATTGAGAGACCCAACTAATGAAAAACTGTTTTTT. The chain joins TRBV2 to TRBJ1-4; no definite D call. This CDR3 contains 16 residues. With 6 bases removed from V and 0 bases from J, the gap between germline ends came to 14 bases. Looked up from germline, CDR1 is SNHLY and CDR2 is FYNNEI. Combining the CDR3 with reference TRBV2 and TRBJ1-4 gives the whole variable domain EPEVTQTPSHQVTQMGQEVILRCVPISNHLYFYWYRQILGQKVEFLVSFYNNEISEKSEIFDDQFSVERPDGSNFTLKIRSTKLEDSAMYFCASRPLRDPTNEKLFFGSGTQLSVL.